This TCR beta chain was documented in a study of blood T cell repertoires in COVID-19 (dated by TCRdb to the early 2020s). In the study overall: Collaborator samples came from the United States, Italy and Spain and covered acute and convalescent phases of COVID-19. The material from the prospective study consisted of cDNA or gDNA derived from T cells, B-cell-depleted T cells, or PBMCs. Subjects who had been exposed to COVID-19, were actively infected with it, or had recovered from it provided the deeply sampled blood TCRbeta repertoires that made up the dataset. The repertoires were released in a freely available public database meant as a resource for research on the immune response to SARS-CoV-2. Samples came from the ongoing ImmuneRACE study (first 160 participants) plus 1,254 subjects from 6 global collaborators. A de-identified subject ID, COVID-19 status, age in years and sex were almost always included in the sample metadata. Where available, HLA class I and class II types were obtained from metadata supplied by the sample provider rather than from assay-based typing. The investigation overall reported the following: The quantity of clinical and demographic metadata differed by source and by participant and was supplied without curation.

Each collaborating institution followed its own protocols to collect whole blood in K2EDTA tubes. For TCRbeta analysis, collaborators shipped samples in one of three forms: frozen whole blood, isolated PBMCs, or DNA extracted from either of those sample types. A word on this clone: Its target antigen remains unknown. Base qualities were left out, and no much larger clone turns up one base away.

TCRbeta CDR3 regions were amplified from genomic DNA using the immunoSEQ Assay, a bias-controlled multiplex PCR. The original methods were these. Within the assay, amplification of reference gene primers was used to estimate how many nucleated cells each sample contained. To quantify the absolute abundance of each unique TCRbeta CDR3 rearrangement, sequence reads were collapsed and filtered. For each sample, productive Simpson clonality was calculated by taking the square root of Simpson's diversity index across productive rearrangements. TCRdb re-hosts the immuneACCESS table, in-frame sequences only. Its copies lack some clones; in the studies checked, an unresolved V gene accounts for under half of them, and the cause for the rest is not known. V and J calls plus clone size are reproduced from that table; the DNA served to infer D and trimming. The sample data list about 160,000 clones, and roughly nine tenths of these were observed just once. The ten largest clones take up under 5% of the sample.

The CDR1 and CDR2 encoded by the germline V gene are MNHNS and SASEGT. The CDR3 contains 15 residues, cysteine and phenylalanine counted. Only CDR3 DNA is held: 45 bases, read in frame from base 1. V loses 7 bases, J loses 4 bases, and the germline ends lie 18 bases apart. The rearranged chain carries TRBV6-1 and TRBJ2-3, and the D gene may be TRBD2, 6 bases matching. The receptor was isolated from a woman in her sixties or seventies with acute or convalescent COVID-19. Specimen: peripheral blood. DNA sequence: TGTGCCAGCACCTTGGGACTTCGTCTCGCAGATACGCAGTATTTT. Its product reads: CASTLGLRLADTQYF.